The 25 T cell receptor beta chains reported below all come from one sample, sequenced in a study of OX40 agonist ivuxolimab in advanced cancers. Measured with immunoSEQ multiplex PCR; TCRdb has only the in-frame clones, and not every one. This sample has 14,000 or so clones, with over 75% found just once. This material consisted of CD4+ or CD8+ T cells sorted from blood, taken in a trial of the OX40 agonist ivuxolimab. These receptors were collected from an adult with an advanced solid tumor such as melanoma, head and neck, liver or kidney cancer.

The V gene is TRBV7-9, the J gene TRBJ2-7, with D possibly TRBD1 on 5 matching bases. Between the trimmed V and J ends, which lost 4 bases and 2 bases, there was a span of 12 bases. Germline CDR1 and CDR2: SEHNR and FQNEAQ (reference sequence). The CDR3 has 14 residues. CDR3 DNA: TGTGCCAGCAGCTCGGCAGGGCCTACCTACGAGCAGTACTTC. This sequence encodes CASSSAGPTYEQYF.

This clone has more than one count but fewer than ten. The chain is built from TRBV7-9 and TRBJ1-3, with D possibly being TRBD1 (6 bases). CDR1 and CDR2 from the germline V gene are SEHNR and FQNEAQ (reference sequence). The CDR3 has 16 amino acids. V dropped 4 bases and J dropped 0 bases, with 13 bases sitting between them. The CDR3 DNA follows: TGTGCCAGCAGCTCGGACAGTAGCCTCTCTGGAAACACCATATATTTT. Encoded protein: CASSSDSSLSGNTIYF.

The chain is built from TRBV5-8 and TRBJ2-1; no clear D gene. Germline CDR1 is SGHTS and CDR2 is YDEGEE. Trimming removed 4 bases from V and 10 bases from J, with 9 bases in between. The CDR3 runs 11 residues. CDR3 sequence: CASSPSWEQFF. CDR3 DNA: TGTGCCAGCAGCCCCAGCTGGGAGCAGTTCTTC. Full variable domain (missing parts from reference TRBV5-8 and TRBJ2-1): EAGVTQSPTHLIKTRGQQATLRCSPISGHTSVYWYQQALGLGLQFLLWYDEGEERNRGNFPPRFSGRQFPNYSSELNVNALELEDSALYLCASSPSWEQFFGPGTRLTVL.

The chain combines TRBV10-2 with TRBJ2-2, with TRBD2 identical over 7 bases. The CDR3 is 12 residues long. Per the germline V gene, CDR1 is WSHSY and CDR2 is SAAADI. After removal of 8 bases from V and 3 bases from J, the junction contained 0 bases not matched to a gene. The CDR3, as DNA: TGCGCCAGCGGGGGGGACACCGGGGAGCTGTTTTTT. Its protein is CASGGDTGELFF.

This chain joins TRBV7-3 and TRBJ2-1; TRBD1 or TRBD2 may be the D gene (5 bases each). The V gene lost 2 bases and the J gene lost 5 bases, with 10 bases spanning the gap. Germline lookup yields CDR1 SGHTA and CDR2 FQGTGA. There are 14 residues in the CDR3. CDR3 sequence (DNA): TGTGCCAGCAGCTTAGGGGCGGGTCACAATGAGCAGTTCTTC. Its translation is CASSLGAGHNEQFF.

This chain connects TRBV27 to TRBJ1-5; no clear D gene. V was clipped by 8 bases and J by 4 bases, with 9 bases between them. This CDR3 is 12 amino acids long. Germline CDR1 is MNHEY and CDR2 is SMNVEV (reference sequence). CDR3 amino acids: CASSGPNQPQHF. The CDR3 DNA is TGTGCCAGCTCTGGGCCAAATCAGCCCCAGCATTTT.

The V gene is TRBV28, the J gene TRBJ2-7, with unresolved D. Between the trimmed V and J ends, which lost 3 bases and 2 bases, there was a span of 8 bases. This CDR3 has 13 amino acids. Germline values: CDR1 MDHEN, CDR2 SYDVKM. CDR3 coding DNA: TGTGCCAGCAGTTTCCCCTCCCCCTACGAGCAGTACTTC. Translated, it gives CASSFPSPYEQYF.

The V and J genes are TRBV5-1 and TRBJ1-5; D gene uncertain. The V end lost 0 bases, the J end lost 4 bases, and 5 bases lay between the germline ends. The CDR3 length is 13 residues. CDR1 and CDR2 (germline): SGHRS, YFSETQ. The CDR3 protein is CASSLDSNQPQHF. CDR3 coding DNA: TGCGCCAGCAGCTTGGACAGTAATCAGCCCCAGCATTTT.

The rearrangement joins TRBV27 to TRBJ2-5; 7 bases agree with TRBD2. Matching the DNA end better, TRBJ2-7 makes the J call doubtful. The germline gives CDR1 MNHEY, CDR2 SMNVEV (reference sequence). The CDR3 runs 15 residues. The CDR3 DNA sequence: TGTGCCAGCAGTTTATTAGGCGGGAGTAGGAACGAGCAGTACTTC. As protein: CASSLLGGSRNEQYF.

The V and J genes are TRBV7-2 and TRBJ1-2, with a possible D match to TRBD1 (5 bases). Germline V gene data show CDR1 as SGHTA and CDR2 as FQGNSA. This CDR3 has 15 amino acids. Trimming took 0 bases from V and 1 from J, leaving 9 bases between them. The CDR3 loop is CASSLARGNNYGYTF. The DNA for the CDR3 is TGTGCCAGCAGCTTAGCGCGGGGCAATAACTATGGCTACACCTTC.

The chain uses TRBV20-1 and TRBJ2-3; D might be TRBD1 or TRBD2, each matching 5 bases. Germline V gives CDR1 DFQATT, CDR2 SNEGSKA (reference sequence). This CDR3 has 11 residues. The CDR3 DNA reads as TGCAGCCTCGCCGGCAGGGACACGCAGTATTTT. Translating it yields CSLAGRDTQYF.

The chain recombines TRBV5-4 with TRBJ2-5; the match to TRBD2 covers 10 bases. The CDR3 has 16 amino acids. V lost 4 bases to trimming and J lost 1 base; unmatched junction nucleotides: 7. Germline values: CDR1 SGHNT, CDR2 YYREEE (reference sequence). The CDR3 sequence: CASSIFGLAVQETQYF. In DNA, the CDR3 is TGTGCCAGCAGCATCTTCGGACTAGCGGTCCAAGAGACCCAGTACTTC.

This clone has more than one count but fewer than ten. The chain combines TRBV9 with TRBJ2-1; either TRBD1 or TRBD2 may supply D (5 bases each). V lost 2 bases and J lost 3, with 18 bases in between. Germline V CDR1 and CDR2: SGDLS, YYNGEE. The CDR3 sequence is 17 residues long. CDR3 in DNA: TGTGCCAGCAGCGTGTGGGGGATCGCTTCGGGCTACAATGAGCAGTTCTTC. Its protein is CASSVWGIASGYNEQFF.

This clone was recorded once. The chain joins TRBV28 to TRBJ1-3, with TRBD1 matching 8 bases. Losses at the gene ends were 3 bases for V and 2 bases for J; bases not matched to a gene: 6. The CDR3 has 16 amino acids. CDR1 is MDHEN, CDR2 SYDVKM, per germline. The CDR3 sequence is CASSFAQGAAGNTIYF. In nucleotides, the CDR3 is TGTGCCAGCAGTTTTGCTCAGGGGGCCGCTGGAAACACCATATATTTT.

The chain combines TRBV19 with TRBJ2-7; no firm D call. The V gene lost 7 bases and the J gene lost 0 bases, with 16 bases spanning the gap. Per the germline V gene, CDR1 is LNHDA and CDR2 is SQIVND (reference sequence). CDR3 length: 15 residues. The CDR3 loop reads CASTLRHTDSYEQYF. The DNA for the CDR3 is TGTGCCAGTACCCTAAGACACACCGACTCCTACGAGCAGTACTTC.

The chain employs TRBV11-2 and TRBJ2-5, with D perhaps TRBD1 or TRBD2 (5 bases each). CDR1 is SGHAT, CDR2 FQNNGV, per germline. The CDR3 consists of 16 residues. The ends were cut back, 6 bases at V and 0 bases at J, with 17 bases in the middle. As DNA, the CDR3 is TGTGCCAGCAGGGGACGGAAGATTGGTTACCAAGAGACCCAGTACTTC. Residues: CASRGRKIGYQETQYF.

The V gene is TRBV28, the J gene TRBJ2-7; unclear D gene. V was trimmed by 5 bases and J by 3 bases, leaving 14 bases between them. The CDR3 is 14 residues long. CDR1 is MDHEN, CDR2 SYDVKM, per germline. The CDR3 protein is CASSPTLRLYEQYF. Written as DNA, the CDR3 is TGTGCCAGCAGTCCCACCTTGCGGCTCTACGAGCAGTACTTC. Filled out from reference TRBV28 and TRBJ2-7, the complete variable domain reads DVKVTQSSRYLVKRTGEKVFLECVQDMDHENMFWYRQDPGLGLRLIYFSYDVKMKEKGDIPEGYSVSREKKERFSLILESASTNQTSMYLCASSPTLRLYEQYFGPGTRLTVT.

The V call is TRBV28, the J call TRBJ2-5; D might be TRBD2 (6 bases). The last part of the DNA fits TRBJ2-7 better; the J call may be wrong. The CDR3 contains 14 residues. Germline V gene data show CDR1 as MDHEN and CDR2 as SYDVKM. The CDR3 DNA follows: TGTGCCAGCAGTCCCGGGACTCTCCCCTACGAGCAGTACTTC. As protein: CASSPGTLPYEQYF.

This clone was counted once. The V gene is TRBV4-1, the J gene TRBJ2-5, with D uncertain. CDR3 length: 16 residues. Trimming shortened V by 4 bases and J by 1 base, and 16 bases separated the two germline ends. Germline-derived CDR1 and CDR2 are MGHRA and YSYEKL. In DNA form, the CDR3 reads TGCGCCAGCAGCCCTAGGACCAGCCTTCCCCAAGAGACCCAGTACTTC. Its translation is CASSPRTSLPQETQYF.

The chain links TRBV5-4 to TRBJ2-7; TRBD1 matches 7 bases. Germline V CDR1 and CDR2: SGHNT, YYREEE (reference sequence). The CDR3 consists of 16 residues. V lost 0 bases, J lost 0 bases, and 6 bases stayed unmatched. This CDR3 reads CASSLVATGISYEQYF. Here the CDR3 DNA reads TGTGCCAGCAGCTTGGTCGCGACAGGGATCTCCTACGAGCAGTACTTC. Complete variable domain (other parts from reference TRBV5-4 and TRBJ2-7): ETGVTQSPTHLIKTRGQQVTLRCSSQSGHNTVSWYQQALGQGPQFIFQYYREEENGRGNFPPRFSGLQFPNYSSELNVNALELDDSALYLCASSLVATGISYEQYFGPGTRLTVT.

This clone was seen a few times. This CDR3 is CASSHRDRGYNEQFF. The CDR3 DNA reads as TGTGCCAGCAGTCACAGGGACAGGGGCTACAATGAGCAGTTCTTC. The J gene is TRBJ2-1, the V gene TRBV2; 10 nucleotides agree with TRBD1. The CDR3 is made up of 15 amino acids. The germline CDR1 and CDR2 sequences are SNHLY and FYNNEI. V was clipped by 5 bases and J by 3 bases; unmatched bases: 4.

The chain links TRBV27 to TRBJ1-1; D gene uncertain. Germline V lookup: CDR1 MNHEY, CDR2 SMNVEV (reference sequence). CDR3 length equals 14 residues. V was shortened by 2 bases and J by 1 base, with 8 bases between the two germline ends. The CDR3 region has the DNA TGTGCCAGCAGTTTAAATGCCGGGAACACTGAAGCTTTCTTT. Protein sequence: CASSLNAGNTEAFF.

The chain recombines TRBV5-1 with TRBJ2-7; D is undetermined. The CDR3 runs 13 residues. Trimming cost V 0 bases and J 6 bases, with 10 bases left between them. Germline V gene sequence: CDR1 SGHRS, CDR2 YFSETQ. CDR3 amino acids: CASSLGPGVEQYF. CDR3 coding DNA: TGCGCCAGCAGCTTGGGACCCGGTGTCGAGCAGTACTTC.

Within the sample, this clone is medium-sized (0.01 to 0.1%). The chain combines TRBV28 with TRBJ2-5; D is ambiguous. The CDR3 runs to 13 residues. Germline V lookup: CDR1 MDHEN, CDR2 SYDVKM. Trimming removed 4 bases at V and 2 bases at J, with 8 bases between. As DNA, the CDR3 is TGTGCCAGCAGTTGGGCAGGTCAAGAGACCCAGTACTTC. Translating gives CASSWAGQETQYF.

A few counts support this clone. This sequence joins TRBV2 and TRBJ2-7, with a possible D match to TRBD2 (6 bases). Trimming took 6 bases from V and 2 from J, leaving 17 bases between them. There are 15 residues in the CDR3. Germline values: CDR1 SNHLY, CDR2 FYNNEI. The DNA for the CDR3 is TGTGCCAGCAGCCCCCCGGCGGCGGGACCCTACGAGCAGTACTTC. Protein product: CASSPPAAGPYEQYF.